The entry below describes one T cell receptor (beta chain). This clonotype was recorded at least ten times. It has no known antigen specificity. Base qualities were left out, and no much larger clone turns up one base away. This entry is derived from a study of T cell repertoires in cytomegalovirus infection (dated by TCRdb to between 2018 and 2021). For the wider study: Donor HLA type was relevant to the analysis, because carriage of CMV infection together with the matching HLA type was indicated by public TCR beta signatures. Study-wide conclusions, independent of this receptor: The ex vivo response was dominated by HLA-C-restricted CMV-specific TCR beta clonotypes, and the single most frequent clonotype in two of eight donors was supplied by these HLA-C-restricted clonotypes. Carriers of CMV infection plus the relevant HLA type were discriminated by the cumulative frequency of public TCR beta family members in the study cohort and in an independent roughly 340-donor cohort.

In the germline V gene, CDR1 corresponds to SGHTA and CDR2 to FQGNSA. V is cut by 8 bases and J by 6 bases, and the space between the germline ends is 12 bases. The CDR3 sequence holds 12 residues, the cysteine and phenylalanine included. Only the CDR3 part of the read is kept: 36 bases, read in frame from the first base. This sample was sequenced with an Illumina HiSeq 1500. Through fastp at Q25 and MiXCR, TCRdb rebuilt clones from the public reads, retaining in-frame beta chains. Entries are consolidated by CDR3 protein sequence, retaining the most common genes and DNA. This sample lists about 180,000 distinct CDR3 sequences; approximately 15% were detected once. The ten largest clones represent 20% to 30% of the sample.

The sequence joins TRBV7-2 to TRBJ2-3; no D segment can be confidently identified. The receptor's source is a human donor in good health (CMV status not recorded). Some clones in this sample may be carry-over from other donors' samples. What was sequenced was PBMCs. Read as DNA, the sequence is TGTGCCAGCTCCCTCCGAAGGGATACGCAGTATTTT. It translates to CASSLRRDTQYF.